The rows below give T cell receptor beta chains drawn from one sample of a study of T cell responses to AZD1222 COVID-19 vaccine. Assay used: immunoSEQ multiplex PCR; TCRdb lists only in-frame clones, some missing. The profile shows some 120,000 clones, around 90% of them singletons. Sequences were derived from peripheral blood, sampled on day 0 of AZD1222 vaccination. These TCRs come from an adult in good health. Each CDR3 is given with its conserved first and last residue. D genes are given only for firm matches. A clone size is listed for some rows: how often the clone was seen (once, few, many), or a class if it is expanded.

j_call clone_size d_call cdr3_length v_call cdr3_nt cdr3_aa
TRBJ2-5 . . 11 TRBV20-1 TGCAGTGCTACTAGCGTTGGGACCCAGTACTTC CSATSVGTQYF
TRBJ1-3 . . 14 TRBV5-4 TGTGCCAGCAGCTTCAGGGACTCTGGAAACACCATATATTTT CASSFRDSGNTIYF
TRBJ2-5 . . 16 TRBV5-1 TGCGCCAGCAGCTTGGTATTGGGGGGCGGAGGAGAGACCCAGTACTTC CASSLVLGGGGETQYF
TRBJ2-7 . TRBD1 15 TRBV7-8 TGTGCCAGCAGCAAGGGACAGGGGAGCTCCTACGAGCAGTACTTC CASSKGQGSSYEQYF
TRBJ2-3 . . 16 TRBV7-8 TGTGCCAGCAGCCCCGGAGGGGGGGGGAGAACAGATACGCAGTATTTT CASSPGGGGRTDTQYF
TRBJ1-6 . . 12 TRBV12-3/TRBV12-4 TGTGCCAGCAGTTTCGGCCATTCACCCCTCCACTTT CASSFGHSPLHF
TRBJ1-4 . . 12 TRBV11-2 TGTGCCAGCAGCCTCCAAGGACAGTCACTGTTTTTT CASSLQGQSLFF
TRBJ2-3 . TRBD2 16 TRBV5-4 TGTGCCAGCAGCCTTACTAGCGGGGGGGGCACAGATACGCAGTATTTT CASSLTSGGGTDTQYF
TRBJ1-5 . . 13 TRBV2 TGTGCCAGCAGCGAGGACGGCAATCAGCCCCAGCATTTT CASSEDGNQPQHF
TRBJ1-4 . TRBD1 14 TRBV19 TGTGCCAGTAGTATGGGACAGCATAATGAAAAACTGTTTTTT CASSMGQHNEKLFF
TRBJ1-4 once . 13 TRBV12-3/TRBV12-4 TGTGCCAGCAGTTTGCGAACGTCCGAAAAACTGTTTTTT CASSLRTSEKLFF
TRBJ1-1 . TRBD1 15 TRBV30 TGTGCCTGGAGCCCTACAAGACAGGGTATGGGTAGAGCTTTCTTT CAWSPTRQGMGRAFF
TRBJ2-1 . TRBD2 17 TRBV9 TGTGCCAGCAGCGTAGACCCGGGACTAGCCATTTACAATGAGCAGTTCTTC CASSVDPGLAIYNEQFF
TRBJ1-3 . . 17 TRBV18 TGTGCCAGCTCACGTACAACAGGGTCCTCCTCTGGAAACACCATATATTTT CASSRTTGSSSGNTIYF
TRBJ2-2 . . 15 TRBV5-1 TGCGCCAGCAGCTCGCTCAGGGGAAACACCGGGGAGCTGTTTTTT CASSSLRGNTGELFF
TRBJ2-7 . . 16 TRBV19 TGTGCCAGTAGTATATCGGTGGTTAGTTTATCATACGAGCAGTACTTC CASSISVVSLSYEQYF
TRBJ1-3 . TRBD1 16 TRBV6-5 TGTGCCAGCAGTTACAGGGGACAGGGTACAGGAAACACCATATATTTT CASSYRGQGTGNTIYF
TRBJ2-5 . . 11 TRBV12-3/TRBV12-4 TGTGCCAGCAGTTTGGGGGAGACCCAGTACTTC CASSLGETQYF
TRBJ1-2 . . 13 TRBV10-3 TGTGCCATCAGTGAGTCTGTCGGGGGTGGCTACACCTTC CAISESVGGGYTF
TRBJ2-7 . . 16 TRBV27 TGTGCCAGCAGTTCTGAGGCGGGGTTGAGCTCCTACGAGCAGTACTTC CASSSEAGLSSYEQYF
TRBJ1-5 . TRBD1 16 TRBV4-1 TGCGCCAGCAGCCAACACCCCAGGGGGAGCAATCAGCCCCAGCATTTT CASSQHPRGSNQPQHF
TRBJ1-1 few . 15 TRBV7-9 TGTGCCAGCAGCTTAGAACGGGGTTGGGACACTGAAGCTTTCTTT CASSLERGWDTEAFF
TRBJ2-5 . . 17 TRBV2 TGTGCCAGCAGTGCTAGGGGATACGCGCCTGGAGGAGAGACCCAGTACTTC CASSARGYAPGGETQYF
TRBJ1-1 . . 15 TRBV5-1 TGCGCCAGCAGCTCTGGAAGGGGCGAGAACACTGAAGCTTTCTTT CASSSGRGENTEAFF
TRBJ2-2 . TRBD1 18 TRBV24-1 TGTGCCACCAGTGACCCTTATTTCGACAGGGAGAACACCGGGGAGCTGTTTTTT CATSDPYFDRENTGELFF
TRBJ2-5 . . 14 TRBV24-1 TGTGCCACCCCGGGGACGCGGATGCAAGAGACCCAGTACTTC CATPGTRMQETQYF
TRBJ2-2 . . 15 TRBV10-3 TGTGCCATCAGTGTAGGTCCTACCCGGTCGGGGGAGCTGTTTTTT CAISVGPTRSGELFF
TRBJ1-4 once . 17 TRBV4-3 TGCGCCAGCAGCCAAGAGGTCAGGGGAGGGCTTGGGGAAAAACTGTTTTTT CASSQEVRGGLGEKLFF
TRBJ2-5 . TRBD1 15 TRBV28 TGTGCCAGCAGCACCCGGGACAGATACCAAGAGACCCAGTACTTC CASSTRDRYQETQYF